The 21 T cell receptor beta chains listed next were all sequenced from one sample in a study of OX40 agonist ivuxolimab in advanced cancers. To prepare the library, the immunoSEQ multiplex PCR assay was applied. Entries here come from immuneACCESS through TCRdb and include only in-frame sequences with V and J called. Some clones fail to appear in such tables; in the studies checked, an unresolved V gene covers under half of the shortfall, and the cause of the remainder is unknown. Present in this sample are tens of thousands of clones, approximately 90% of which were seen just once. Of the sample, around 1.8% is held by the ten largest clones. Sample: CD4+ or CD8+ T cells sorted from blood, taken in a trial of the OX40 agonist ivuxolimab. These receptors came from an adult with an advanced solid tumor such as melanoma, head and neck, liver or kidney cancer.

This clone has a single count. The CDR3 nucleotides read TGTGCCAGCAGTCCAGCTGGGACTAGCGGGAGCCACGAGCAGTACTTC. This gives the protein CASSPAGTSGSHEQYF. V usage is TRBV28 and J usage is TRBJ2-7; 14 bases agree with TRBD2. V trimming: 5 bases; J trimming: 5 bases; junction bases outside the gene matches: 8. This CDR3 has 16 amino acids. Germline V gene data show CDR1 as MDHEN and CDR2 as SYDVKM.

This CDR3 is CASSEGARPDTQYF. The CDR3 nucleotides are TGTGCCAGCAGTGAGGGGGCTAGGCCCGATACGCAGTATTTT. The J gene is TRBJ2-3, the V gene TRBV2, with a possible D match to TRBD1 (6 bases). The CDR3 sequence is 14 residues long. V was clipped by 3 bases and J by 6 bases, with 13 bases between them. Germline V gene data show CDR1 as SNHLY and CDR2 as FYNNEI. The full variable domain, its missing parts supplied by reference TRBV2 and TRBJ2-3, is EPEVTQTPSHQVTQMGQEVILRCVPISNHLYFYWYRQILGQKVEFLVSFYNNEISEKSEIFDDQFSVERPDGSNFTLKIRSTKLEDSAMYFCASSEGARPDTQYFGPGTRLTVL.

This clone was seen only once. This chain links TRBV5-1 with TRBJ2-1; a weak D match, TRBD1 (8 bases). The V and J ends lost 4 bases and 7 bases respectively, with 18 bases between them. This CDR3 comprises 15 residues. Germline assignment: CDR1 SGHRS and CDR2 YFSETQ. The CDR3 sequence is CASSLWTGRGNEQFF. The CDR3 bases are TGCGCCAGCAGCCTGTGGACAGGGCGGGGGAATGAGCAGTTCTTC. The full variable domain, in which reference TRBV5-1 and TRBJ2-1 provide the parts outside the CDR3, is KAGVTQTPRYLIKTRGQQVTLSCSPISGHRSVSWYQQTPGQGLQFLFEYFSETQRNKGNFPGRFSGRQFSNSRSEMNVSTLELGDSALYLCASSLWTGRGNEQFFGPGTRLTVL.

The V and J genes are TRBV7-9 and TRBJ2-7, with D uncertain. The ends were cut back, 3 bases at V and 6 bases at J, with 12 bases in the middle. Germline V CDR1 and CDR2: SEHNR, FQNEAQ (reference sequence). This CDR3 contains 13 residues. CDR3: CASSFTDLGEQYF. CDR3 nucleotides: TGTGCCAGCAGCTTCACGGATCTCGGCGAGCAGTACTTC.

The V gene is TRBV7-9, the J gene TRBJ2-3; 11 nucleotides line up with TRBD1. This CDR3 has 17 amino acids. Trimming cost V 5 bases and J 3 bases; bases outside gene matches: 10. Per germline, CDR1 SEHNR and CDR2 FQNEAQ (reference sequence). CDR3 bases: TGTGCCAGCAGCCCTACCCCGGGACAGGGGGAAACAGATACGCAGTATTTT. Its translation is CASSPTPGQGETDTQYF.

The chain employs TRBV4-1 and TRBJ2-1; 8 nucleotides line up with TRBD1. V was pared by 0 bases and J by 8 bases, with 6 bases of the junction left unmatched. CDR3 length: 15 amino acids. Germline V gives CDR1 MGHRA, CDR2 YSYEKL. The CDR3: CASSQERQGIDEQFF. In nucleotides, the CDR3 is TGCGCCAGCAGCCAAGAGAGACAGGGGATTGATGAGCAGTTCTTC.

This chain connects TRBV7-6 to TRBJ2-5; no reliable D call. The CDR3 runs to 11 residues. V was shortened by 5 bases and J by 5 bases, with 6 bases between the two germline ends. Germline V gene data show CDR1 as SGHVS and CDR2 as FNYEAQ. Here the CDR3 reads CASSPLETQYF. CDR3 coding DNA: TGTGCCAGCAGCCCCCTGGAGACCCAGTACTTC.

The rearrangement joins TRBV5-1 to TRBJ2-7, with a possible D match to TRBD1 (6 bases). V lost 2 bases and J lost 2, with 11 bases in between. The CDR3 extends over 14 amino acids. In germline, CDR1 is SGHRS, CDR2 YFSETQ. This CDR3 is CASSFTGSTYEQYF. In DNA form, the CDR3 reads TGCGCCAGCAGCTTTACAGGGAGCACCTACGAGCAGTACTTC. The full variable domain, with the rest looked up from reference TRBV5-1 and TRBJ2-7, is KAGVTQTPRYLIKTRGQQVTLSCSPISGHRSVSWYQQTPGQGLQFLFEYFSETQRNKGNFPGRFSGRQFSNSRSEMNVSTLELGDSALYLCASSFTGSTYEQYFGPGTRLTVT.

The CDR3 sequence: CASSYRPQSNYGYTF. In nucleotides, the CDR3 is TGTGCCAGCAGTTACCGCCCCCAGAGTAACTATGGCTACACCTTC. V gene TRBV6-5 combines with J gene TRBJ1-2; D is undetermined. The CDR3 consists of 15 residues. V shed 2 bases and J shed 1 base, with 11 bases lying between them. CDR1 and CDR2 from the germline V gene are MNHEY and SVGAGI.

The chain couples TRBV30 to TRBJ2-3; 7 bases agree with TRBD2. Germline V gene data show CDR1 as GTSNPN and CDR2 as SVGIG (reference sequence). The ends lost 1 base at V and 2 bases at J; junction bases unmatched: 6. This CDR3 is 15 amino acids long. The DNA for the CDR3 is TGTGCCTGGAGTGCGTCTAGCGGAGCCACAGATACGCAGTATTTT. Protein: CAWSASSGATDTQYF.

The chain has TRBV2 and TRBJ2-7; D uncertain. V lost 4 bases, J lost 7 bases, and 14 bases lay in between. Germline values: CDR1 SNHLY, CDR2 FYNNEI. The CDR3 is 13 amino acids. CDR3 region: CASSGRGTHEQYF. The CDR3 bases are TGTGCCAGCAGTGGTCGTGGTACGCATGAGCAGTACTTC.

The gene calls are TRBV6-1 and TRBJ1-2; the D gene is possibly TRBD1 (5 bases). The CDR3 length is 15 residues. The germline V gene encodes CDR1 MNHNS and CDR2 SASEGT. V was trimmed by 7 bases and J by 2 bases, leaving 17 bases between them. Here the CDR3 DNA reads TGTGCCAGCATTCCTGACCAGGGAGGCAACTATGGCTACACCTTC. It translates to CASIPDQGGNYGYTF.

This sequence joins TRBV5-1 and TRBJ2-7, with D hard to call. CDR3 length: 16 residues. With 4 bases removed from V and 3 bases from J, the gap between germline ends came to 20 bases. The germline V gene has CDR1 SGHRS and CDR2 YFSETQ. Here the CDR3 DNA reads TGCGCCAGCAGCGCCGATCATTCCATATCCCGCTACGAGCAGTACTTC. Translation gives CASSADHSISRYEQYF.

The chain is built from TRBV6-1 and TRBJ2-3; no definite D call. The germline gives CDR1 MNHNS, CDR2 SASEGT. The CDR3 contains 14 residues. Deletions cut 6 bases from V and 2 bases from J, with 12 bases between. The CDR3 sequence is CASRLSLNTDTQYF. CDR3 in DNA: TGTGCCAGCAGACTGAGCCTAAACACAGATACGCAGTATTTT.

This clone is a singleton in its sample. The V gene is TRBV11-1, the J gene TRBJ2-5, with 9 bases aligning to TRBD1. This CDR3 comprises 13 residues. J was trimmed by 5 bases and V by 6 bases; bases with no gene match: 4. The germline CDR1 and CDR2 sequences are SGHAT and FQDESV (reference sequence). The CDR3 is CASSRQGGETQYF. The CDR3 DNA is TGTGCCAGCAGTCGACAGGGGGGCGAGACCCAGTACTTC.

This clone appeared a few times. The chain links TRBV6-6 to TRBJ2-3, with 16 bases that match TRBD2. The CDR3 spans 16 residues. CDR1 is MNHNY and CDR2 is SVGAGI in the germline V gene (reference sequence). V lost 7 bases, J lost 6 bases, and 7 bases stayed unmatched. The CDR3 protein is CASTGTSGRATDTQYF. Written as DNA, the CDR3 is TGTGCCAGCACCGGGACTAGCGGGAGGGCCACCGATACGCAGTATTTT.

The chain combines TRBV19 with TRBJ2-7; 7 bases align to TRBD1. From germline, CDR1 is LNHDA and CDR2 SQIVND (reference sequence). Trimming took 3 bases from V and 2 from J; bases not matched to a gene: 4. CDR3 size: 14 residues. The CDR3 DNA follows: TGTGCCAGTAGTATGGATAGGGGGCCCTACGAGCAGTACTTC. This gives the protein CASSMDRGPYEQYF. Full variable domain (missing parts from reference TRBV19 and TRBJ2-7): DGGITQSPKYLFRKEGQNVTLSCEQNLNHDAMYWYRQDPGQGLRLIYYSQIVNDFQKGDIAEGYSVSREKKESFPLTVTSAQKNPTAFYLCASSMDRGPYEQYFGPGTRLTVT.

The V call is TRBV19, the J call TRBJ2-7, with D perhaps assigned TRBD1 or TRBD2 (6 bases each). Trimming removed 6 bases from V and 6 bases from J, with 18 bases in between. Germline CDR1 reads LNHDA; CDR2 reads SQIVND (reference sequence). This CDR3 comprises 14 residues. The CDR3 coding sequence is TGTGCCAGTAGAACGGGGGCCCGGGTCGGCGAGCAGTACTTC. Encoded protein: CASRTGARVGEQYF.

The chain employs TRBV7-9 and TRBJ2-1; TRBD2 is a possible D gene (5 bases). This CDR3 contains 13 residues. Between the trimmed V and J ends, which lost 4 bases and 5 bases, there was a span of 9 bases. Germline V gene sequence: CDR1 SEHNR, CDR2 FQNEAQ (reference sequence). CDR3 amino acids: CASSSDYHNEQFF. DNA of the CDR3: TGTGCCAGCAGCTCTGACTACCACAATGAGCAGTTCTTC.

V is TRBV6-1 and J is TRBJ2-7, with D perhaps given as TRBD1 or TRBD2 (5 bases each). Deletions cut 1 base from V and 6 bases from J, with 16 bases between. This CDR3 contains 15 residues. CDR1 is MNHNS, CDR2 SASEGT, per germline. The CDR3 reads CASSEVGTEGSEQYF. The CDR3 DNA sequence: TGTGCCAGCAGTGAAGTGGGGACGGAAGGGTCCGAGCAGTACTTC.

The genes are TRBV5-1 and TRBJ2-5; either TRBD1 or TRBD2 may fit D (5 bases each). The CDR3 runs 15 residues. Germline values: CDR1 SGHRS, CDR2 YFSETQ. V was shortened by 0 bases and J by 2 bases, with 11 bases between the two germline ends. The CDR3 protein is CASSLGDGQQETQYF. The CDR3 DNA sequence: TGCGCCAGCAGCTTGGGGGACGGTCAACAAGAGACCCAGTACTTC.